This note documents a single T cell receptor (beta chain) sequence. Its antigen remains unidentified. This entry comes from a study of T cell repertoires in cytomegalovirus infection. Across the whole study: Public TCR beta signatures marked donors with CMV infection and the matching HLA. Findings and limits, study-wide: The study identified carriers of CMV plus the relevant HLA from cumulative public TCR beta family frequency. HLA-C-restricted CMV clonotypes gave the most frequent clonotype in two of eight donors.

Using its own MiXCR run on the reads, TCRdb lists one record per CDR3 protein. The data contain around 360,000 distinct CDR3 sequences, around a third of them singletons. Germline V gene sequence: CDR1 MNHNY, CDR2 SVGAGI (reference sequence). The CDR3 contains 15 residues. V shed 2 bases and J shed 3 bases, with 11 bases lying between them. This sequence was found in a human donor in good health (CMV status not recorded). Some clones in this sample may be carry-over from other donors' samples. This sequence joins TRBV6-6 and TRBJ1-5; weak D call: TRBD1 (5 bases). Sequenced material: cultured PBMCs, taken from culture after CMV antigen stimulation. The CDR3 region has the DNA TGTGCCAGCAGTTACGCGGGGCAGAACAATCAGCCCCAGCATTTT. It specifies CASSYAGQNNQPQHF.